This T cell receptor (beta chain) appears in the sequencing data of a study of beta chain features in type 1 diabetes. General study results and limits: It was not settled here whether HLA type affects TCRB rearrangement.

Germline lookup yields CDR1 LNHNV and CDR2 YYDKDF (reference sequence). The ends lost 3 bases at V and 3 bases at J; junction bases unmatched: 1. This CDR3 spans 14 amino acids. CD4+ cells of the naive, central memory, regulatory and stem cell-like memory types were sorted via CD45RO/CCR7/CD25/CD127/CD95/CD27. Details on this clone: As yet, its antigen is unknown.

All of the isolated RNA was reverse transcribed, so expressed TCRB transcripts were sequenced. Profiling relied on immunoSEQ multiplex PCR, and the TCRdb table lists in-frame clones only, not all of them. The sample carries around 300,000 clones, approximately 9.9% recorded once. The clonotype originates from a woman aged 30 to 39 in good health. Specimen: naive CD4+ T cells from blood. The rearrangement joins TRBV15 to TRBJ1-1; TRBD1 matches 10 bases. The CDR3 bases are TGTGCCACCAGCAGTGGGACAGGGGACACTGAAGCTTTCTTT. It is translated as CATSSGTGDTEAFF.